The 21 T cell receptor beta chains reported below all come from one sample, sequenced in a study of shared T cell receptors in the human thymus (TCRdb year 2021). Library preparation used the immunoSEQ multiplex PCR assay. The table was pulled from immuneACCESS by TCRdb, which kept in-frame rearrangements only. Such tables lose some clones; where checked, under half of the loss comes from unresolved V genes, and the rest has no known cause. The sample table records about 660,000 clones; more than 75% of these occur just once. Of the sample, about 0.0094% is held by the ten largest clones. This sample was also put to use in a study of human thymus T cells.

Source material: thymocytes. Receptor source: a boy in the first two years of life with a congenital heart defect. Donor details come from another sample of the same person, matched by shared clones.

This sequence joins TRBV29-1 and TRBJ2-7; TRBD1 matches at 8 bases. The CDR3 is 17 amino acids. After removal of 8 bases from V and 1 base from J, the junction contained 19 bases not matched to a gene. From germline, CDR1 is SQVTM and CDR2 ANQGSEA. The CDR3 sequence is CSYSLESGTGRSYEQYF. The CDR3, as DNA: TGCAGCTATTCCTTAGAATCAGGGACAGGTAGATCCTACGAGCAGTACTTC.

The V call is TRBV7-6, the J call TRBJ1-2, with 10 bases aligning to TRBD1. Germline V gene lookup returns CDR1 SGHVS and CDR2 FNYEAQ. This CDR3 comprises 13 residues. The ends lost 5 bases at V and 8 bases at J; junction bases unmatched: 5. The CDR3 here is CASSNDRGLGYTF. CDR3 nucleotide sequence: TGTGCCAGCAGCAACGACAGGGGGCTGGGCTACACCTTC.

DNA for the CDR3: TGTGCCAGCAGCTCAGGGATGCAAGGGGATCGATTAGAAGCTTTCTTT. Amino acid sequence: CASSSGMQGDRLEAFF. The chain is built from TRBV27 and TRBJ1-1; weak D call: TRBD1 (5 bases). V gave up 6 bases and J gave up 8 bases, with 25 bases separating them. The CDR3 contains 16 residues. CDR1 is MNHEY, CDR2 SMNVEV, per germline (reference sequence).

This clone was picked up one time. The chain carries TRBV19 and TRBJ2-7; 9 bases map to TRBD1. This CDR3 is 14 amino acids long. Germline-derived CDR1 and CDR2 are LNHDA and SQIVND (reference sequence). The V gene end was trimmed by 5 bases and the J gene end by 4 bases; junction bases not matched to a gene: 6. The CDR3 bases are TGTGCCAGTAGTGCCGACAGGGGGAGGTACGAGCAGTACTTC. It encodes CASSADRGRYEQYF.

This chain links TRBV6-6 with TRBJ2-1, with 11 bases fitting TRBD1. With 6 bases clipped from V and 3 bases from J, the junction kept 7 bases outside the gene matches. The V gene's germline CDR1 is MNHNY and CDR2 SVGAGI (reference sequence). The CDR3 extends over 16 amino acids. The CDR3 sequence is CASSTPGQGGYNEQFF. CDR3 nucleotides: TGTGCCAGCAGCACCCCGGGACAGGGGGGCTACAATGAGCAGTTCTTC.

V and J are TRBV20-1 and TRBJ2-7; D is unclear. Trimming stripped 3 bases from V and 6 bases from J, with 9 bases between. Looked up from germline, CDR1 is DFQATT and CDR2 is SNEGSKA (reference sequence). CDR3 length: 11 residues. The CDR3 coding sequence is TGCAGTGCTAGTGGTCCGGGCGAGCAGTACTTC. Translated, it gives CSASGPGEQYF.

This rearrangement joins TRBV6-1 to TRBJ2-4; TRBD1 matches at 8 bases. The germline V gene has CDR1 MNHNS and CDR2 SASEGT. V shed 6 bases, J shed 5 bases, and the junction held 9 bases outside the gene matches. The CDR3 is 15 residues long. CDR3: CASRATQGVENIQYF. CDR3 in DNA: TGTGCCAGCAGGGCTACACAGGGGGTCGAAAACATTCAGTACTTC.

V usage is TRBV4-1 and J usage is TRBJ1-2; 9 nucleotides agree with TRBD1. Germline assignment: CDR1 MGHRA and CDR2 YSYEKL. J was trimmed by 4 bases and V by 4 bases; bases with no gene match: 22. The CDR3 covers 20 residues. The CDR3 is CASSLPQGATQGAFTYGYTF. CDR3 DNA: TGCGCCAGCAGCCTGCCACAGGGGGCCACACAGGGGGCGTTCACCTATGGCTACACCTTC.

This clone appeared a few times. This chain connects TRBV21-1 to TRBJ2-7; the D segment call TRBD1 is taken from the table without a DNA check. TRBV21-1 is reported as a pseudogene. This CDR3 contains 14 residues. The CDR3 bases are TGTGCCAGCAGCATTACAGGGAACTCCTACGAGCAGTACTTC. Amino acid sequence: CASSITGNSYEQYF.

The rearrangement uses TRBV27 and TRBJ2-1; the match to TRBD2 covers 11 bases. The CDR3 length is 17 residues. CDR1 is MNHEY, CDR2 SMNVEV, per germline (reference sequence). Germline trimming cut 2 bases from V and 5 bases from J; bases unmatched to any gene: 8. The CDR3, as DNA: TGTGCCAGCAGTTTAGGACCCCGACTAGCGGGAAACAATGAGCAGTTCTTC. Residues: CASSLGPRLAGNNEQFF.

The CDR3 sequence is CASSNWGQSYGYTF. The DNA of the CDR3 is TGTGCCAGCTCTAACTGGGGGCAGAGCTATGGCTACACCTTC. This chain uses TRBV5-5 with TRBJ1-2, with D possibly matching TRBD1 (6 bases). Per the germline V gene, CDR1 is SGHKS and CDR2 is YYEKEE (reference sequence). This CDR3 contains 14 residues. Trimming stripped 7 bases from V and 4 bases from J, with 17 bases between. Filled out from reference TRBV5-5 and TRBJ1-2, the complete variable domain reads DAGVTQSPTHLIKTRGQQVTLRCSPISGHKSVSWYQQVLGQGPQFIFQYYEKEERGRGNFPDRFSARQFPNYSSELNVNALLLGDSALYLCASSNWGQSYGYTFGSGTRLTVV.

The V call is TRBV4-1, the J call TRBJ1-4; 7 nucleotides align to TRBD1. The CDR3 loop spans 16 amino acids. V dropped 3 bases and J dropped 7; count of bases not matched to a gene: 11. Germline V gene lookup returns CDR1 MGHRA and CDR2 YSYEKL. Here the CDR3 DNA reads TGCGCCAGCAGCCAGGGACAGCAACCCCTGCGTGAAAAACTGTTTTTT. Amino acids: CASSQGQQPLREKLFF.

This clone has more than one count but fewer than ten. This chain's CDR3 is CASKSGQGPSGSPLHF. CDR3 nucleotide sequence: TGTGCCAGCAAATCGGGACAGGGTCCTTCGGGGTCACCCCTCCACTTT. The chain is built from TRBV6-6 and TRBJ1-6, with 9 bases matching TRBD1. This CDR3 has 16 residues. V lost 7 bases and J lost 10; bases outside the gene matches: 14. Germline CDR1 MNHNY, CDR2 SVGAGI (reference sequence).

The CDR3 here is CASSLEAGAFDEQYF. As DNA, the CDR3 is TGTGCCAGCAGTTTAGAGGCGGGGGCTTTCGACGAGCAGTACTTC. This chain connects TRBV28 to TRBJ2-7; TRBD2 might be the D (7 bases). There are 15 residues in the CDR3. The germline CDR1 and CDR2 sequences are MDHEN and SYDVKM. Trimming took 2 bases from V and 5 from J, leaving 16 bases between them.

This clone was seen a handful of times. The CDR3 region is CASGPLPWDRAYSGNTIYF. CDR3 DNA sequence: TGTGCTAGTGGACCATTACCGTGGGACAGGGCCTACTCTGGAAACACCATATATTTT. The chain joins TRBV12-5 to TRBJ1-3; 9 positions match TRBD1. The V gene end was trimmed by 6 bases and the J gene end by 0 bases; junction bases not matched to a gene: 15. The CDR3 runs to 19 residues. Looked up from germline, CDR1 is LGHNT and CDR2 is FRNRAP.

For this clone: An end of the junction does not agree with germline; a read error may underlie this. The chain joins TRBV27 to TRBJ2-7; 7 bases line up with TRBD1. The germline V gene has CDR1 MNHEY and CDR2 SMNVEV (reference sequence). This CDR3 contains 16 residues. DNA of the CDR3: TGTGCCAGCAGATCACAGGGGCCCAGGACGCCCTACGCGCAGTACTTC. Amino acid sequence: CASRSQGPRTPYAQYF.

The rearrangement links TRBV14 to TRBJ1-3; D is ambiguous. The V end was cut by 0 bases, the J end by 2 bases, with 11 bases between. Germline assignment: CDR1 SGHDN and CDR2 FVKESK. There are 16 residues in the CDR3. The CDR3 bases are TGTGCCAGCAGCCAAGAGGGCGAACTCCCTGGAAACACCATATATTTT. Amino acid sequence: CASSQEGELPGNTIYF.

The gene calls are TRBV13 and TRBJ2-2; a possible D gene is TRBD1 (6 bases). V was shortened by 5 bases and J by 5 bases, with 18 bases between the two germline ends. Germline V lookup: CDR1 PRHDT, CDR2 FYEKMQ (reference sequence). The CDR3 covers 16 residues. The CDR3 DNA reads TGTGCCAGCAGCCTTGGCACTAGGGGGAAAACCGGGGAGCTGTTTTTT. As protein: CASSLGTRGKTGELFF. The full variable domain, rest sourced from reference TRBV13 and TRBJ2-2, is AAGVIQSPRHLIKEKRETATLKCYPIPRHDTVYWYQQGPGQDPQFLISFYEKMQSDKGSIPDRFSAQQFSDYHSELNMSSLELGDSALYFCASSLGTRGKTGELFFGEGSRLTVL.

This chain connects TRBV27 to TRBJ1-6, with a possible D match to TRBD1 (6 bases). V gave up 7 bases and J gave up 8 bases, with 21 bases separating them. CDR1 is MNHEY, CDR2 SMNVEV, per germline (reference sequence). The CDR3 is 16 amino acids. The chain's CDR3 is CASTDTNKGGDSPLHF. CDR3 DNA: TGTGCCAGCACCGATACGAATAAGGGGGGGGATTCACCCCTCCACTTT.

Comments on this clone: Mismatch with germline at one junction end may stem from a read error. The chain links TRBV6-1 to TRBJ2-7; 8 bases are shared with TRBD2. The CDR3 length is 11 residues. Germline values: CDR1 MNHNS, CDR2 SASEGT. CDR3 protein: CASRTGTSCVF. In DNA, the CDR3 is TGTGCCAGCAGAACCGGGACTAGTTGTGTCTTC.

The CDR3 reads CASSPWSGDRLADGDHEQFF. Written as DNA, the CDR3 is TGTGCCAGCAGTCCCTGGTCGGGGGACAGGCTAGCGGATGGGGACCATGAGCAGTTCTTC. This rearrangement joins TRBV27 to TRBJ2-1; perhaps TRBD1 as D (8 bases). V gave up 5 bases and J gave up 8 bases, with 34 bases separating them. The CDR3 runs to 20 residues. Germline CDR1 is MNHEY and CDR2 is SMNVEV (reference sequence).